These 31 T cell receptor beta chains were sequenced from one sample in a study of shared clonotypes between healthy human individuals. Assay: immunoSEQ multiplex PCR; the TCRdb copy retains only in-frame clones and omits some. The sample lists about 1.5 million clones; 98% were seen once. Source material: naive CD4+ T cells sorted from blood. The subset here: CD45RA+ positively selected. The source of these receptors is a young man in good health.

The chain combines TRBV7-8 with TRBJ2-2, with 10 positions matching TRBD2. The CDR3 runs 15 residues. From germline, CDR1 is SGHVS and CDR2 FQNEAQ. V shed 5 bases, J shed 9 bases, and the junction held 9 bases outside the gene matches. CDR3 sequence reads: CASSSGRVMVRELFF. Written as DNA, the CDR3 is TGTGCCAGCAGCAGCGGGAGGGTTATGGTCCGGGAGCTGTTTTTT.

A word on this clone: This sample includes further DNA sequences coding for the same CDR3. CDR3 amino acids: CASSLGAYNEQFF. CDR3 nucleotide sequence: TGTGCCAGCAGCTTGGGAGCCTACAATGAGCAGTTCTTC. V gene TRBV7-2 combines with J gene TRBJ2-1, with D maybe TRBD2 (5 bases). The CDR3 consists of 13 residues. Germline V gene sequence: CDR1 SGHTA, CDR2 FQGNSA. With 3 bases removed from V and 2 bases from J, the gap between germline ends came to 5 bases.

As to this clone: The same CDR3 is also encoded by other DNA sequences in this sample. The chain combines TRBV7-9 with TRBJ1-1; TRBD1 aligns across 7 bases. Germline V lookup: CDR1 SEHNR, CDR2 FQNEAQ (reference sequence). The CDR3 is 14 residues long. Germline trimming cut 5 bases from V and 0 bases from J; bases unmatched to any gene: 3. The DNA of the CDR3 is TGTGCCAGCAGCCTGGGACAGCTGAACACTGAAGCTTTCTTT. It is translated as CASSLGQLNTEAFF. The full variable domain, in which reference TRBV7-9 and TRBJ1-1 provide the parts outside the CDR3, is DTGVSQNPRHKITKRGQNVTFRCDPISEHNRLYWYRQTLGQGPEFLTYFQNEAQLEKSRLLSDRFSAERPKGSFSTLEIQRTEQGDSAMYLCASSLGQLNTEAFFGQGTRLTVV.

V and J are TRBV5-1 and TRBJ2-1; 9 bases are a match to TRBD2. Trimming at V came to 2 bases and at J to 5 bases, leaving 8 bases not matched to a gene. CDR3 length equals 16 residues. Per germline, CDR1 SGHRS and CDR2 YFSETQ. The CDR3 reads CASSFGGRATNNEQFF. The CDR3 DNA follows: TGCGCCAGCAGCTTCGGCGGGAGGGCCACCAACAATGAGCAGTTCTTC. The entire variable domain, with the rest obtained from reference TRBV5-1 and TRBJ2-1, is as follows: KAGVTQTPRYLIKTRGQQVTLSCSPISGHRSVSWYQQTPGQGLQFLFEYFSETQRNKGNFPGRFSGRQFSNSRSEMNVSTLELGDSALYLCASSFGGRATNNEQFFGPGTRLTVL.

The chain carries TRBV14 and TRBJ1-1; D not resolved. The CDR3 consists of 9 residues. From germline, CDR1 is SGHDN and CDR2 FVKESK. Trimming pared 0 bases from V and 10 bases from J, leaving 0 bases between. CDR3 loop: CASSQEAFF. CDR3 DNA: TGTGCCAGCAGCCAAGAAGCTTTCTTT.

V usage is TRBV19 and J usage is TRBJ1-2; 7 nucleotides agree with TRBD1. Per the germline V gene, CDR1 is LNHDA and CDR2 is SQIVND (reference sequence). V was pared by 5 bases and J by 4 bases, with 4 bases of the junction left unmatched. The CDR3 spans 13 residues. In nucleotides, the CDR3 is TGTGCCAGTAGTCGAACAGGGGCCTATGGCTACACCTTC. Protein sequence: CASSRTGAYGYTF.

V usage is TRBV10-3 and J usage is TRBJ1-2; the D gene is possibly TRBD1 (6 bases). The CDR3 totals 13 residues. The V end lost 4 bases, the J end lost 6 bases, and 12 bases lay between the germline ends. Germline CDR1 ENHRY, CDR2 SYGVKD. The CDR3 bases are TGTGCCATCAGTGGGTCGGGGGCGGATGGCTACACCTTC. As protein: CAISGSGADGYTF.

V usage is TRBV5-1 and J usage is TRBJ2-1; D might be TRBD2 (7 bases). Germline loops: CDR1 SGHRS, CDR2 YFSETQ. The V end lost 4 bases, the J end lost 6 bases, and 20 bases lay between the germline ends. The CDR3 sequence is 16 residues long. This CDR3 reads CASSPAGGGRRNEQFF. The CDR3, as DNA: TGCGCCAGCAGCCCCGCCGGGGGCGGGAGACGCAATGAGCAGTTCTTC.

This clone was counted a single time. The chain employs TRBV9 and TRBJ1-2; the D is unclear. Germline V gives CDR1 SGDLS, CDR2 YYNGEE. This CDR3 has 14 residues. Trimming removed 0 bases from V and 4 bases from J, with 10 bases in between. The CDR3 region is CASSVDSITYGYTF. CDR3 sequence (DNA): TGTGCCAGCAGCGTAGACAGCATCACCTATGGCTACACCTTC.

The CDR3 loop reads CASSLVRTDLNEKLFF. The DNA for the CDR3 is TGTGCCAGCAGCTTAGTTCGTACAGATTTAAATGAAAAACTGTTTTTT. J is TRBJ1-4 and V is TRBV7-2, with D uncertain. CDR3 size: 16 residues. CDR1 is SGHTA, CDR2 FQGNSA, per germline. V lost 1 base to trimming and J lost 5 bases, with 14 bases between them.

A word on this clone: Other nucleotide sequences in the sample specify the same CDR3. The chain combines TRBV5-1 with TRBJ2-2; tentative D call: TRBD1 (5 bases). CDR3 size: 14 residues. Germline V gives CDR1 SGHRS, CDR2 YFSETQ. The V and J ends lost 4 bases and 4 bases respectively, with 11 bases between them. Written as DNA, the CDR3 is TGCGCCAGCAGCGAGCAGGGTAGCACCGGGGAGCTGTTTTTT. This gives the protein CASSEQGSTGELFF.

The chain uses TRBV5-1 and TRBJ2-5, with TRBD2 matching over 10 bases. Germline CDR1 is SGHRS and CDR2 is YFSETQ. V was pared by 2 bases and J by 3 bases, with 7 bases of the junction left unmatched. This CDR3 comprises 16 residues. In DNA, the CDR3 is TGCGCCAGCAGCTTCGCTAGCGGGAGTATTAAAGAGACCCAGTACTTC. Amino acid sequence: CASSFASGSIKETQYF. The full variable domain, with the rest looked up from reference TRBV5-1 and TRBJ2-5, is KAGVTQTPRYLIKTRGQQVTLSCSPISGHRSVSWYQQTPGQGLQFLFEYFSETQRNKGNFPGRFSGRQFSNSRSEMNVSTLELGDSALYLCASSFASGSIKETQYFGPGTRLLVL.

This clone occurred once. This sequence joins TRBV4-1 and TRBJ2-7; D might be TRBD1 or TRBD2, each matching 6 bases. V lost 3 bases to trimming and J lost 2 bases, with 17 bases between them. The CDR3 length is 16 residues. The germline V gene encodes CDR1 MGHRA and CDR2 YSYEKL. CDR3 sequence reads: CASSHIGGTLAYEQYF. The CDR3 DNA sequence: TGCGCCAGCAGCCATATTGGAGGGACATTGGCCTACGAGCAGTACTTC.

On this clone itself: Within the sample, other DNA sequences also encode this same CDR3. This chain joins TRBV5-1 and TRBJ2-7, with TRBD2 identical over 11 bases. Germline CDR1 reads SGHRS; CDR2 reads YFSETQ. With 0 bases clipped from V and 3 bases from J, the junction kept 2 bases outside the gene matches. The CDR3 contains 15 residues. The CDR3 spells CASSLAGTSGYEQYF. The CDR3 nucleotides are TGCGCCAGCAGCTTGGCCGGGACTAGCGGCTACGAGCAGTACTTC.

V gene TRBV7-2 combines with J gene TRBJ1-5; D is unresolved. V was trimmed by 0 bases and J by 1 base, leaving 7 bases between them. Germline CDR1 is SGHTA and CDR2 is FQGNSA. The CDR3 runs 15 residues. The CDR3 here is CASSLARQSNQPQHF. The CDR3 region has the DNA TGTGCCAGCAGCTTAGCACGGCAGAGCAATCAGCCCCAGCATTTT.

The chain recombines TRBV5-1 with TRBJ2-7, with 8 bases aligning to TRBD2. The CDR3 is made up of 14 amino acids. J gave up 6 bases and V 5 bases, and 10 bases lay outside the gene matches. Germline CDR1 and CDR2: SGHRS and YFSETQ. CDR3 sequence: CASSGAGEGREQYF. In nucleotides, the CDR3 is TGCGCCAGCAGTGGAGCGGGGGAGGGGCGCGAGCAGTACTTC.

This clone was found once. V usage is TRBV5-1 and J usage is TRBJ2-7; D not certain. The germline V and J ends were trimmed by 4 bases and 4 bases, with 12 bases remaining between them. The CDR3 consists of 13 residues. Germline V lookup: CDR1 SGHRS, CDR2 YFSETQ. CDR3 sequence reads: CASSGRNLYEQYF. The CDR3 DNA reads TGCGCCAGCAGCGGCCGGAATTTATACGAGCAGTACTTC.

This rearrangement joins TRBV5-1 to TRBJ1-1, with a weak D call TRBD1 (5 bases). This CDR3 has 15 amino acids. Germline loops: CDR1 SGHRS, CDR2 YFSETQ. Trimming left V 4 bases short and J 1 base short, with 14 bases between. The chain's CDR3 is CASSSAGTQNTEAFF. The CDR3 DNA reads as TGCGCCAGCAGCAGCGCCGGGACGCAGAACACTGAAGCTTTCTTT.

The chain has TRBV19 and TRBJ1-2; D unresolved. CDR3 length: 11 residues. Germline CDR1 and CDR2: LNHDA and SQIVND (reference sequence). Trimming left V 6 bases short and J 4 bases short, with 6 bases between. In DNA form, the CDR3 reads TGTGCCAGTAGGGCGTCCTATGGCTACACCTTC. This codes for CASRASYGYTF. Full variable domain (rest looked up from reference TRBV19 and TRBJ1-2): DGGITQSPKYLFRKEGQNVTLSCEQNLNHDAMYWYRQDPGQGLRLIYYSQIVNDFQKGDIAEGYSVSREKKESFPLTVTSAQKNPTAFYLCASRASYGYTFGSGTRLTVV.

V and J are TRBV11-3 and TRBJ2-1; 12 nucleotides align to TRBD2. J lost 9 bases, V lost 5 bases, and 11 bases had no gene match. The CDR3 runs 16 residues. Germline values: CDR1 SGHNT, CDR2 YENEEA. CDR3 bases: TGTGCCAGCAGCCACGAGGGACTAGCGGGTGAGTCTGAGCAGTTCTTC. This gives the protein CASSHEGLAGESEQFF. The variable domain in full, with the rest retrieved from reference TRBV11-3 and TRBJ2-1, is EAGVVQSPRYKIIEKKQPVAFWCNPISGHNTLYWYLQNLGQGPELLIRYENEEAVDDSQLPKDRFSAERLKGVDSTLKIQPAELGDSAVYLCASSHEGLAGESEQFFGPGTRLTVL.

V is TRBV6-5 and J is TRBJ1-2; D gene uncertain. Trimming pared 5 bases from V and 2 bases from J, leaving 6 bases between. The V gene's germline CDR1 is MNHEY and CDR2 SVGAGI. The CDR3 contains 12 residues. CDR3 sequence reads: CASSPPNYGYTF. The CDR3 DNA reads TGTGCCAGCAGTCCACCCAACTATGGCTACACCTTC.

The chain couples TRBV9 to TRBJ2-3; 10 bases agree with TRBD1. The V gene end was trimmed by 2 bases and the J gene end by 4 bases; junction bases not matched to a gene: 10. Germline V lookup: CDR1 SGDLS, CDR2 YYNGEE. The CDR3 runs to 17 residues. The CDR3 loop is CASSVDTGTGASDTQYF. DNA for the CDR3: TGTGCCAGCAGCGTGGATACCGGGACAGGGGCCTCAGATACGCAGTATTTT.

CDR3 residues: CASRTPGTGSSGNTIYF. CDR3 DNA sequence: TGTGCCAGCAGGACCCCCGGGACAGGGTCGTCTGGAAACACCATATATTTT. The chain links TRBV11-2 to TRBJ1-3, with 9 nucleotides matching TRBD1. V was pared by 6 bases and J by 1 base, with 10 bases of the junction left unmatched. Per germline, CDR1 SGHAT and CDR2 FQNNGV. The CDR3 has 17 amino acids.

About this clone itself: The junction shows a germline mismatch at one end, possibly a read error. The V call is TRBV2, the J call TRBJ2-7; TRBD1 might be the D (6 bases). Germline V gene lookup returns CDR1 SNHLY and CDR2 FYNNEI. The CDR3 is made up of 12 amino acids. The CDR3 nucleotides are TGTGCCAGCAGTGAATCCACCTGGACAGCCTTCTTC. The encoded protein is CASSESTWTAFF.

The chain recombines TRBV4-1 with TRBJ2-1; 9 bases are shared with TRBD2. The germline CDR1 and CDR2 sequences are MGHRA and YSYEKL. The CDR3 contains 15 residues. With 1 base clipped from V and 6 bases from J, the junction kept 4 bases outside the gene matches. This chain's CDR3 is CASSQGTSEANEQFF. CDR3 coding DNA: TGCGCCAGCAGCCAAGGGACTAGCGAAGCCAATGAGCAGTTCTTC.

The chain combines TRBV28 with TRBJ2-1, with TRBD2 matching over 11 bases. This CDR3 is 15 amino acids long. V was clipped by 5 bases and J by 4 bases; unmatched bases: 4. Germline CDR1 MDHEN, CDR2 SYDVKM. The chain's CDR3 is CASSQGLADYNEQFF. DNA for the CDR3: TGTGCCAGCAGTCAGGGACTAGCGGATTACAATGAGCAGTTCTTC.

J is TRBJ2-3 and V is TRBV15; D possibly uses TRBD1 or TRBD2 (5 bases each). The CDR3 has 14 amino acids. Germline lookup yields CDR1 LNHNV and CDR2 YYDKDF (reference sequence). V was pared by 9 bases and J by 2 bases, with 15 bases between. Here the CDR3 reads CATGTSHLTDTQYF. The CDR3 DNA follows: TGTGCCACTGGGACCTCACACCTCACAGATACGCAGTATTTT. Full variable domain (missing parts from reference TRBV15 and TRBJ2-3): DAMVIQNPRYQVTQFGKPVTLSCSQTLNHNVMYWYQQKSSQAPKLLFHYYDKDFNNEADTPDNFQSRRPNTSFCFLDIRSPGLGDTAMYLCATGTSHLTDTQYFGPGTRLTVL.

This rearrangement joins TRBV27 to TRBJ2-5; 8 positions match TRBD1. The CDR3 totals 16 residues. Losses at the gene ends were 7 bases for V and 5 bases for J; bases not matched to a gene: 15. CDR1 is MNHEY, CDR2 SMNVEV, per germline (reference sequence). CDR3 loop: CASKPQMDRVWETQYF. Written as DNA, the CDR3 is TGTGCCAGCAAACCTCAGATGGACAGGGTTTGGGAGACCCAGTACTTC.

This chain links TRBV27 with TRBJ2-2; 10 bases fit TRBD2. The CDR3 extends over 15 amino acids. Germline loops: CDR1 MNHEY, CDR2 SMNVEV (reference sequence). Losses at the gene ends were 10 bases for V and 2 bases for J; bases not matched to a gene: 7. The CDR3 region is CATKTSGLNTGELFF. The CDR3 nucleotides read TGTGCCACCAAGACTAGCGGGTTAAACACCGGGGAGCTGTTTTTT.

CDR3 in DNA: TGTGCCAGCAGCCCTTTGGGGCGGGACAGATCTTTAAACACCATATATTTT. It yields the protein CASSPLGRDRSLNTIYF. The chain combines TRBV11-2 with TRBJ1-3; TRBD1 matches 7 bases. The CDR3 is made up of 17 amino acids. Germline CDR1 is SGHAT and CDR2 is FQNNGV. V dropped 5 bases and J dropped 6; count of bases not matched to a gene: 16.

On this clone itself: Other DNA sequences in this sample translate to the same CDR3. J is TRBJ1-2 and V is TRBV18; 8 bases align to TRBD1. The CDR3 extends over 14 amino acids. The trim removed 3 bases at V and 6 bases at J, leaving 6 bases unmatched. Germline values: CDR1 KGHSH, CDR2 LQKENI. The CDR3, as DNA: TGTGCCAGCTCACCCGGGACAGGAGTAAATGGCTACACCTTC. Encoded protein: CASSPGTGVNGYTF.